Below are 29 T cell receptor beta chains sequenced from a single sample in a study of T cell changes during pregnancy in multiple sclerosis. Assay: immunoSEQ multiplex PCR; the TCRdb copy retains only in-frame clones and omits some. The sample has around 64,000 clones; 93% are singletons. Sequenced here: CD8+ T cells from peripheral blood mononuclear cells, sampled in the third trimester of pregnancy. All receptors come from a female donor with multiple sclerosis, enrolled in a pregnancy study.

The rearrangement uses TRBV11-2 and TRBJ2-3; 8 nucleotides match TRBD2. This CDR3 region has 15 residues. The ends lost 5 bases at V and 0 bases at J; junction bases unmatched: 4. CDR1 and CDR2 (germline): SGHAT, FQNNGV. CDR3 coding DNA: TGTGCCAGCAGCCAAACTAGCGGAAGCACAGATACGCAGTATTTT. Its protein product is CASSQTSGSTDTQYF.

The V call is TRBV2, the J call TRBJ1-1, with 12 nucleotides matching TRBD1. The germline V gene encodes CDR1 SNHLY and CDR2 FYNNEI. V shed 6 bases, J shed 7 bases, and the junction held 15 bases outside the gene matches. CDR3 length: 17 residues. Here the CDR3 reads CASSETGTGGFRNEAFF. The DNA of the CDR3 is TGTGCCAGCAGCGAGACCGGGACAGGGGGCTTTAGGAATGAAGCTTTCTTT.

This clone was seen a few times. The chain has TRBV28 and TRBJ2-1; 12 bases align to TRBD1. The CDR3 is made up of 16 amino acids. The J segment lost 5 bases and the V segment lost 2 bases, leaving 4 bases of the junction unmatched. Looked up from germline, CDR1 is MDHEN and CDR2 is SYDVKM. The CDR3 coding sequence is TGTGCCAGCAGTTTAACCCGGGACAGGGGGCACAATGAGCAGTTCTTC. It yields the protein CASSLTRDRGHNEQFF. The full variable domain, with the rest looked up from reference TRBV28 and TRBJ2-1, is DVKVTQSSRYLVKRTGEKVFLECVQDMDHENMFWYRQDPGLGLRLIYFSYDVKMKEKGDIPEGYSVSREKKERFSLILESASTNQTSMYLCASSLTRDRGHNEQFFGPGTRLTVL.

This clone was seen once. The chain combines TRBV29-1 with TRBJ1-2; D gene unclear. Germline-derived CDR1 and CDR2 are SQVTM and ANQGSEA. There are 15 residues in the CDR3. Trimming pared 6 bases from V and 4 bases from J, leaving 21 bases between. CDR3 nucleotide sequence: TGCAGCGTACCCGAACGGGAACTCCGAGGCTATGGCTACACCTTC. It encodes CSVPERELRGYGYTF.

The chain uses TRBV6-1 and TRBJ1-5, with D possibly TRBD1 on 5 matching bases. The CDR3 runs 17 residues. Trimming cost V 2 bases and J 5 bases, with 19 bases left between them. Germline assignment: CDR1 MNHNS and CDR2 SASEGT. As DNA, the CDR3 is TGTGCCAGCAGTGAATCTTTTGGAGGGGTGATCGATCAGCCCCAGCATTTT. It specifies CASSESFGGVIDQPQHF.

This chain joins TRBV28 and TRBJ2-2, with D hard to call. With 6 bases removed from V and 6 bases from J, the gap between germline ends came to 8 bases. The CDR3 extends over 12 amino acids. CDR1 is MDHEN, CDR2 SYDVKM, per germline. CDR3 sequence: CASRTQAGELFF. CDR3 DNA: TGTGCCAGCAGGACACAAGCCGGGGAGCTGTTTTTT.

This clone was seen only once. The gene calls are TRBV9 and TRBJ1-1; 7 bases line up with TRBD1. CDR3 length: 14 amino acids. Germline V CDR1 and CDR2: SGDLS, YYNGEE. V lost 0 bases to trimming and J lost 1 base; unmatched junction nucleotides: 0. The CDR3 loop reads CASSVGDRNTEAFF. The CDR3 coding sequence is TGTGCCAGCAGCGTAGGGGACAGGAACACTGAAGCTTTCTTT.

This clone was detected a few times. V usage is TRBV13 and J usage is TRBJ2-3, with 13 nucleotides matching TRBD2. This CDR3 region has 16 residues. J lost 5 bases, V lost 5 bases, and 7 bases had no gene match. The germline V gene encodes CDR1 PRHDT and CDR2 FYEKMQ (reference sequence). Here the CDR3 DNA reads TGTGCCAGCAGCGGCGGGGGACTAGCGGGAATAGATACGCAGTATTTT. Its translation is CASSGGGLAGIDTQYF.

The chain carries TRBV28 and TRBJ1-1; 7 positions agree with TRBD1. This CDR3 is 18 amino acids long. The V segment lost 1 base and the J segment 4 bases; nucleotides outside the gene matches: 15. Germline loops: CDR1 MDHEN, CDR2 SYDVKM. Here the CDR3 DNA reads TGTGCCAGCAGTTTATTGGGTGGGGGCGCAGGGGGTGCCACTGAAGCTTTCTTT. Residues: CASSLLGGGAGGATEAFF.

V gene TRBV30 combines with J gene TRBJ2-7, with a weak D call TRBD1 (6 bases). The CDR3 length is 14 residues. Germline V gene lookup returns CDR1 GTSNPN and CDR2 SVGIG (reference sequence). Trimming cost V 0 bases and J 3 bases, with 12 bases left between them. CDR3: CAWSVHRVGYEQYF. The CDR3 DNA sequence: TGTGCCTGGAGTGTACACAGGGTAGGCTACGAGCAGTACTTC.

This clone has more than one count but fewer than ten. This sequence joins TRBV27 and TRBJ1-2, with TRBD1 identical over 7 bases. The germline gives CDR1 MNHEY, CDR2 SMNVEV (reference sequence). The CDR3 totals 13 residues. V shed 5 bases, J shed 2 bases, and the junction held 2 bases outside the gene matches. This chain's CDR3 is CASSPGGNYGYTF. The CDR3 coding sequence is TGTGCCAGCAGTCCAGGGGGGAACTATGGCTACACCTTC.

CDR3 DNA sequence: TGTGCCAGCAGTTGGGGGGGCCGACCCTACGAGCAGTACTTC. Encoded protein: CASSWGGRPYEQYF. V gene TRBV6-5 combines with J gene TRBJ2-7, with D possibly being TRBD2 (7 bases). The CDR3 sequence is 14 residues long. Per the germline V gene, CDR1 is MNHEY and CDR2 is SVGAGI. Trimming removed 4 bases at V and 2 bases at J, with 12 bases between.

In DNA form, the CDR3 reads TGCGCCAGCAGCTTCAATAGCGGGAGTAGGAATGAGCAGTTCTTC. It encodes CASSFNSGSRNEQFF. This chain uses TRBV5-1 with TRBJ2-1; 9 nucleotides line up with TRBD2. Germline CDR1 is SGHRS and CDR2 is YFSETQ. The CDR3 consists of 15 residues. V lost 2 bases to trimming and J lost 7 bases; unmatched junction nucleotides: 7. Combining the CDR3 with reference TRBV5-1 and TRBJ2-1 gives the whole variable domain KAGVTQTPRYLIKTRGQQVTLSCSPISGHRSVSWYQQTPGQGLQFLFEYFSETQRNKGNFPGRFSGRQFSNSRSEMNVSTLELGDSALYLCASSFNSGSRNEQFFGPGTRLTVL.

This sequence joins TRBV2 and TRBJ2-7; 12 bases are shared with TRBD2. Germline loops: CDR1 SNHLY, CDR2 FYNNEI. This CDR3 comprises 14 residues. Germline trimming cut 7 bases from V and 1 base from J; bases unmatched to any gene: 2. The CDR3 DNA reads as TGTGCCAGCACCGGACTAGCGGGATCCTACGAGCAGTACTTC. Residues: CASTGLAGSYEQYF.

CDR3 amino acids: CASSFSGGRERHEQYF. The DNA of the CDR3 is TGTGCCAGCAGCTTCTCGGGAGGGAGGGAACGGCACGAGCAGTACTTC. V is TRBV11-2 and J is TRBJ2-7; 8 bases map to TRBD2. The CDR3 has 16 amino acids. CDR1 is SGHAT, CDR2 FQNNGV, per germline. Germline trimming cut 3 bases from V and 5 bases from J; bases unmatched to any gene: 12.

The V and J genes are TRBV5-1 and TRBJ1-1; maybe TRBD1 (5 bases). The CDR3 is 14 amino acids. V was trimmed by 0 bases and J by 5 bases, leaving 11 bases between them. Germline V lookup: CDR1 SGHRS, CDR2 YFSETQ. CDR3 nucleotides: TGCGCCAGCAGCTTGGGGGGGGATGGTACTGAAGCTTTCTTT. As protein: CASSLGGDGTEAFF. The whole variable domain, remainder taken from reference TRBV5-1 and TRBJ1-1, is KAGVTQTPRYLIKTRGQQVTLSCSPISGHRSVSWYQQTPGQGLQFLFEYFSETQRNKGNFPGRFSGRQFSNSRSEMNVSTLELGDSALYLCASSLGGDGTEAFFGQGTRLTVV.

This chain links TRBV2 with TRBJ2-7, with 7 bases fitting TRBD1. The CDR3 length is 11 residues. V shed 8 bases and J 2 bases; nucleotides not matched to a gene: 0. Germline V lookup: CDR1 SNHLY, CDR2 FYNNEI. DNA for the CDR3: TGTGCCAGCGGGACAGCCTACGAGCAGTACTTC. Residues: CASGTAYEQYF.

V and J are TRBV29-1 and TRBJ2-1; TRBD2 is a possible D gene (6 bases). Trimming removed 0 bases from V and 4 bases from J, with 13 bases in between. Per germline, CDR1 SQVTM and CDR2 ANQGSEA. The CDR3 is 15 residues long. DNA for the CDR3: TGCAGCGTTGAAGATATACTAGCAGCTTACAATGAGCAGTTCTTC. This sequence encodes CSVEDILAAYNEQFF.

The chain couples TRBV7-9 to TRBJ1-2; the D gene is possibly TRBD1 (5 bases). Trimming shortened V by 5 bases and J by 3 bases, and 10 bases separated the two germline ends. Per the germline V gene, CDR1 is SEHNR and CDR2 is FQNEAQ (reference sequence). The CDR3 loop spans 13 amino acids. The CDR3 loop reads CASSPSGDYGYTF. CDR3 in DNA: TGTGCCAGCAGCCCCTCGGGGGACTATGGCTACACCTTC. The whole variable domain, filled in from reference TRBV7-9 and TRBJ1-2, reads DTGVSQNPRHKITKRGQNVTFRCDPISEHNRLYWYRQTLGQGPEFLTYFQNEAQLEKSRLLSDRFSAERPKGSFSTLEIQRTEQGDSAMYLCASSPSGDYGYTFGSGTRLTVV.

The chain joins TRBV29-1 to TRBJ2-1; 9 nucleotides agree with TRBD2. This CDR3 has 16 amino acids. Germline values: CDR1 SQVTM, CDR2 ANQGSEA. Losses at the gene ends were 5 bases for V and 0 bases for J; bases not matched to a gene: 8. The DNA for the CDR3 is TGCAGCGTTTCTAGCGGGATGGGCAGCTCCTACAATGAGCAGTTCTTC. Translated, it gives CSVSSGMGSSYNEQFF.

V usage is TRBV7-2 and J usage is TRBJ2-3; the match to TRBD2 covers 10 bases. The V gene's germline CDR1 is SGHTA and CDR2 FQGNSA. Trimming took 2 bases from V and 2 from J; bases not matched to a gene: 1. The CDR3 has 15 amino acids. CDR3 sequence: CASSLLAGATDTQYF. CDR3 coding DNA: TGTGCCAGCAGCTTACTAGCGGGAGCCACAGATACGCAGTATTTT.

J is TRBJ2-1 and V is TRBV30; 9 nucleotides agree with TRBD2. V lost 1 base and J lost 7; bases outside the gene matches: 5. Germline V gene data show CDR1 as GTSNPN and CDR2 as SVGIG (reference sequence). This CDR3 is built from 14 residues. The DNA for the CDR3 is TGTGCCTGGAGTGAGGGACTAGCTGTAAATGAGCAGTTCTTC. Translated, it gives CAWSEGLAVNEQFF. Full variable domain (remainder filled in from reference TRBV30 and TRBJ2-1): SQTIHQWPATLVQPVGSPLSLECTVEGTSNPNLYWYRQAAGRGLQLLFYSVGIGQISSEVPQNLSASRPQDRQFILSSKKLLLSDSGFYLCAWSEGLAVNEQFFGPGTRLTVL.

The chain carries TRBV10-2 and TRBJ2-7; 8 bases match TRBD2. V lost 2 bases, J lost 4 bases, and 1 base stayed unmatched. The CDR3 runs to 13 residues. Germline V gives CDR1 WSHSY, CDR2 SAAADI. CDR3 nucleotides: TGCGCCAGCAGTGAGACTAGCGGTTACGAGCAGTACTTC. Protein sequence: CASSETSGYEQYF.

The chain couples TRBV30 to TRBJ2-5, with D perhaps TRBD1 (7 bases). CDR1 GTSNPN and CDR2 SVGIG come from the germline V gene (reference sequence). Trimming shortened V by 5 bases and J by 11 bases, and 18 bases separated the two germline ends. CDR3 length equals 12 residues. CDR3: CAWAEGAWEQYF. CDR3 in DNA: TGTGCCTGGGCGGAGGGGGCTTGGGAGCAGTACTTC.

CDR3 region: CASSRGLATEEQYF. CDR3 in DNA: TGTGCCAGCAGCAGAGGACTAGCGACTGAAGAGCAGTACTTC. The chain combines TRBV7-8 with TRBJ2-7; 9 positions agree with TRBD2. The V gene's germline CDR1 is SGHVS and CDR2 FQNEAQ. The CDR3 spans 14 residues. V lost 5 bases to trimming and J lost 7 bases; unmatched junction nucleotides: 9. Based on the CDR3 plus reference TRBV7-8 and TRBJ2-7, the full variable domain is GAGVSQSPRYKVAKRGQDVALRCDPISGHVSLFWYQQALGQGPEFLTYFQNEAQLDKSGLPSDRFFAERPEGSVSTLKIQRTQQEDSAVYLCASSRGLATEEQYFGPGTRLTVT.

The chain combines TRBV19 with TRBJ1-5, with 11 bases lining up with TRBD1. V shed 5 bases and J 9 bases; nucleotides not matched to a gene: 9. CDR1 and CDR2 (germline): LNHDA, SQIVND (reference sequence). The CDR3 covers 15 residues. CDR3 in DNA: TGTGCCAGTAGTGCTGGGACAGGGGGAGTACGGCCCCAGCATTTT. It specifies CASSAGTGGVRPQHF.

This CDR3 is CASSHYNEQFF. The CDR3 bases are TGTGCCAGTAGCCACTACAATGAGCAGTTCTTC. This sequence joins TRBV19 and TRBJ2-1; D remains unclear. Trimming removed 6 bases at V and 3 bases at J, with 3 bases between. The CDR3 loop spans 11 amino acids. Germline V gives CDR1 LNHDA, CDR2 SQIVND (reference sequence). The variable domain in full, completed from reference TRBV19 and TRBJ2-1, reads DGGITQSPKYLFRKEGQNVTLSCEQNLNHDAMYWYRQDPGQGLRLIYYSQIVNDFQKGDIAEGYSVSREKKESFPLTVTSAQKNPTAFYLCASSHYNEQFFGPGTRLTVL.

The genes are TRBV19 and TRBJ2-7, with D perhaps matching TRBD1 (7 bases). Trimming took off 5 bases at V and 5 bases at J, with 19 bases between the two ends. The CDR3 consists of 15 residues. The germline gives CDR1 LNHDA, CDR2 SQIVND (reference sequence). CDR3 sequence reads: CASSVQGVAGNEQYF. The CDR3 region has the DNA TGTGCCAGTAGTGTTCAGGGGGTTGCGGGAAACGAGCAGTACTTC. Using reference TRBV19 and TRBJ2-7 for the parts outside the CDR3, the full variable domain is DGGITQSPKYLFRKEGQNVTLSCEQNLNHDAMYWYRQDPGQGLRLIYYSQIVNDFQKGDIAEGYSVSREKKESFPLTVTSAQKNPTAFYLCASSVQGVAGNEQYFGPGTRLTVT.

This clone was seen once. V is TRBV19 and J is TRBJ2-7, with 9 bases identical to TRBD1. V was clipped by 7 bases and J by 0 bases; unmatched bases: 7. CDR3 length: 15 amino acids. Germline V lookup: CDR1 LNHDA, CDR2 SQIVND (reference sequence). The chain's CDR3 is CASNPTGGSSYEQYF. The CDR3 DNA follows: TGTGCCAGTAATCCGACAGGGGGTAGCTCCTACGAGCAGTACTTC.